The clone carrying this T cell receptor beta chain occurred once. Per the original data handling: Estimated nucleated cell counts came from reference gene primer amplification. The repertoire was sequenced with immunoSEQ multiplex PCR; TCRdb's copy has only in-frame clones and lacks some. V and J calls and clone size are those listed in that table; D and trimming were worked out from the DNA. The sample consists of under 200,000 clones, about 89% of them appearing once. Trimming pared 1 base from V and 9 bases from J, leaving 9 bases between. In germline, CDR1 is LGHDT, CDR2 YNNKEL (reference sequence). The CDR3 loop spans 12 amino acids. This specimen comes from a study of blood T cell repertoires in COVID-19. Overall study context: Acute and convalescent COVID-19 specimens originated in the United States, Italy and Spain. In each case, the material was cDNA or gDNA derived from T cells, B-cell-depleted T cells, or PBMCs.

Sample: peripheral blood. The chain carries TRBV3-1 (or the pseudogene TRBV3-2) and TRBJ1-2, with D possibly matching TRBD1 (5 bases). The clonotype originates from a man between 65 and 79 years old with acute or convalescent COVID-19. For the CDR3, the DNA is TGTGCCAGCAGCCAAGGGACACCGCGCTACACCTTC. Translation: CASSQGTPRYTF.